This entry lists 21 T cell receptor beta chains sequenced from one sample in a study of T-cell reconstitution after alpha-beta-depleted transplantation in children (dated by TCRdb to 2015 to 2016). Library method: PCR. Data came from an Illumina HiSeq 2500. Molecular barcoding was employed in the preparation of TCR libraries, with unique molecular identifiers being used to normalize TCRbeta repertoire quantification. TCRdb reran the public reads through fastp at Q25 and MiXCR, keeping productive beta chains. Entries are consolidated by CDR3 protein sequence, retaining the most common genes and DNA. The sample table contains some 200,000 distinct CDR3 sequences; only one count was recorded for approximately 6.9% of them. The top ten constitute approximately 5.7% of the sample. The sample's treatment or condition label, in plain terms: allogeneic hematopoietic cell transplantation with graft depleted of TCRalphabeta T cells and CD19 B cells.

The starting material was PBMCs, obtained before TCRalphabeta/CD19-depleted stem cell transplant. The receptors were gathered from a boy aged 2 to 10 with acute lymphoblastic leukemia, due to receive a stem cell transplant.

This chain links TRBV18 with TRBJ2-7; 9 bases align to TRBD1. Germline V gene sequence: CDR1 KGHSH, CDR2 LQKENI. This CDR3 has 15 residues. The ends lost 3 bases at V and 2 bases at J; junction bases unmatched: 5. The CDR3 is CASSPGTGKTYEQYF. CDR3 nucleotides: TGTGCCAGCTCACCCGGGACAGGGAAGACCTACGAGCAGTACTTC.

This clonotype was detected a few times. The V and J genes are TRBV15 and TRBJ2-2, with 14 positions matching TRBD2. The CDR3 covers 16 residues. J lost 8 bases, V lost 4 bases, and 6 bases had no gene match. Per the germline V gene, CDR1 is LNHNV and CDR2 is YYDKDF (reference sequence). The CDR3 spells CATSKTSGRVIGELFF. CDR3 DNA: TGTGCCACCAGCAAGACTAGCGGGAGGGTTATAGGGGAGCTGTTTTTT.

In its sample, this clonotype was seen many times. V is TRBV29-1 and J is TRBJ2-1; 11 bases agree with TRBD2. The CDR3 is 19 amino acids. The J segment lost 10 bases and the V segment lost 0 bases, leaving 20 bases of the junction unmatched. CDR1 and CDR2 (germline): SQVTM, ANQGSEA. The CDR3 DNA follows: TGCAGCGTTGAAGATGGAGGACAGACGACTAGCGGGGTCCTGGGGGAGCAGTTCTTC. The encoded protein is CSVEDGGQTTSGVLGEQFF.

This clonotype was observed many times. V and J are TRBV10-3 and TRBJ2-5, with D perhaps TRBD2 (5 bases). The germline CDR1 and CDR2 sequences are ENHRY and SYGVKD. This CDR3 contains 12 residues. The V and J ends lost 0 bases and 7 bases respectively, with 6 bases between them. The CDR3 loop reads CAISESRGTQYF. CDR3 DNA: TGTGCCATCAGTGAGTCCCGGGGGACCCAGTACTTC.

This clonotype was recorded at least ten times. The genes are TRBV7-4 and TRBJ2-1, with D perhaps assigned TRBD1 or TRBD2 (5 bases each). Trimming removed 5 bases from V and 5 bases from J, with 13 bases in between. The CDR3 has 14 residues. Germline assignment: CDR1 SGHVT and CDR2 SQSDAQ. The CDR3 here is CASSPRDLHNEQFF. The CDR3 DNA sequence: TGTGCCAGCAGCCCACGGGACCTCCACAATGAGCAGTTCTTC.

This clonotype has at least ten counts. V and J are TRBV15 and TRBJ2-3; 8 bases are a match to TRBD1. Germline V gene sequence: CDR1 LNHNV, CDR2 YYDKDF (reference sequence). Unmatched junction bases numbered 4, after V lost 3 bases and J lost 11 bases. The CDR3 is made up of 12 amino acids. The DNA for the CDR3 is TGTGCCACCAGCAGCCCAGACAGGGGGCAGTATTTT. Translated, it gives CATSSPDRGQYF.

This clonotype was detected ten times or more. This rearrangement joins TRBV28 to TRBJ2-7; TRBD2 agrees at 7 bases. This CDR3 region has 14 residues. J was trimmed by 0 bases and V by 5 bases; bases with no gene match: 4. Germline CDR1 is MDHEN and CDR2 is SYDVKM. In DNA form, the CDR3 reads TGTGCCAGCAGTGGGGGGGGGAGCTCCTACGAGCAGTACTTC. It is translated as CASSGGGSSYEQYF.

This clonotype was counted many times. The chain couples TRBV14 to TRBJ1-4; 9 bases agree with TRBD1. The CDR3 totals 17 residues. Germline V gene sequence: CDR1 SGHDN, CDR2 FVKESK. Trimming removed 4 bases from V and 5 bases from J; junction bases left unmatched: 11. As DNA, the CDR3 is TGTGCCAGCAGCCTCGGGACAGGGCTAAACAGGAATGAAAAACTGTTTTTT. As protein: CASSLGTGLNRNEKLFF.

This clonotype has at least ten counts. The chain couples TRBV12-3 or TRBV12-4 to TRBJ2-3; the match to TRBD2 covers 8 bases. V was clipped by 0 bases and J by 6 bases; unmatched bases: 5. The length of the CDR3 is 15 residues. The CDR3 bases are TGTGCCAGCAGTTTAGCACTAGCGGTGAGGGATACGCAGTATTTT. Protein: CASSLALAVRDTQYF.

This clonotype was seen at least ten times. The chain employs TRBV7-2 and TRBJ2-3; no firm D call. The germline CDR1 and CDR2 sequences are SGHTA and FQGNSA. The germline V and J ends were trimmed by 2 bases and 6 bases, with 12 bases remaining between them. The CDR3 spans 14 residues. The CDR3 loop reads CASSLKRVLDTQYF. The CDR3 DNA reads TGTGCCAGCAGCTTAAAAAGGGTTTTGGATACGCAGTATTTT.

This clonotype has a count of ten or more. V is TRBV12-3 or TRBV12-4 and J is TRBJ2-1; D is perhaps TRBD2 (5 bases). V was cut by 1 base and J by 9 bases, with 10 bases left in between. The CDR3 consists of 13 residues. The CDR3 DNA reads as TGTGCCAGCAGTTTAGTAGGGAGAAGTGAGCAGTTCTTC. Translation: CASSLVGRSEQFF.

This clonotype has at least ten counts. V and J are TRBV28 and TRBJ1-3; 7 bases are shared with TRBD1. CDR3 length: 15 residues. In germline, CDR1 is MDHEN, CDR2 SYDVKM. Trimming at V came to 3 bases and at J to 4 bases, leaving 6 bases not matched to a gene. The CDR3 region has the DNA TGTGCCAGCAGTTTCTTCGACAGGGCCGGAAACACCATATATTTT. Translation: CASSFFDRAGNTIYF.

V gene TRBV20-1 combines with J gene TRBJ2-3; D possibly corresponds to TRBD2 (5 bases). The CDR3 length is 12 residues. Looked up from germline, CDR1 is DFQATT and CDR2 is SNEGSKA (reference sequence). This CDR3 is CSVKTGGDTQYF. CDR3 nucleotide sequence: TGCAGCGTAAAAACTGGAGGAGATACGCAGTATTTT.

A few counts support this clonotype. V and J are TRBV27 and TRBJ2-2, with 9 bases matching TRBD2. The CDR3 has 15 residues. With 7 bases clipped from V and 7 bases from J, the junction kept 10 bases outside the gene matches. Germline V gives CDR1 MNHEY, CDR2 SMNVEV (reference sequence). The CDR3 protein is CASMVSGRFIGELFF. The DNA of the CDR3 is TGTGCCAGCATGGTGAGCGGGAGGTTTATCGGGGAGCTGTTTTTT.

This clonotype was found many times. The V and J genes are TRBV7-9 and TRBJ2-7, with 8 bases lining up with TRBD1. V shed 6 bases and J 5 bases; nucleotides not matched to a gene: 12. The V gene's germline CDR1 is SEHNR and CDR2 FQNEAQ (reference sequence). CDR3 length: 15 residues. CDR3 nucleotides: TGTGCCAGCAGGGAGACAGGGGCAAAGGTCCACGAGCAGTACTTC. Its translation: CASRETGAKVHEQYF. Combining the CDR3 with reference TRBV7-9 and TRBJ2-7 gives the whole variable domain DTGVSQNPRHKITKRGQNVTFRCDPISEHNRLYWYRQTLGQGPEFLTYFQNEAQLEKSRLLSDRFSAERPKGSFSTLEIQRTEQGDSAMYLCASRETGAKVHEQYFGPGTRLTVT.

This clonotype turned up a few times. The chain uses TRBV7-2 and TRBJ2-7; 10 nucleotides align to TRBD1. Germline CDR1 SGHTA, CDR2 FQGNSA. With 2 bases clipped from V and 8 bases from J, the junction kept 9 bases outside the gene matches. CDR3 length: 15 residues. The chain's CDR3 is CASSLRPGQGSQQYF. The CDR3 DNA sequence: TGTGCCAGCAGCTTAAGACCGGGACAGGGGAGCCAGCAGTACTTC.

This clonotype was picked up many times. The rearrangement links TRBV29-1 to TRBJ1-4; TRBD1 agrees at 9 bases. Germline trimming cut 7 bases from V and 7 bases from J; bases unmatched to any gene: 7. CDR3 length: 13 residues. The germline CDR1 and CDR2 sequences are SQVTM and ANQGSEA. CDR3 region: CSAGTGHGEKLFF. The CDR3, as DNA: TGCAGCGCCGGGACAGGGCACGGTGAAAAACTGTTTTTT.

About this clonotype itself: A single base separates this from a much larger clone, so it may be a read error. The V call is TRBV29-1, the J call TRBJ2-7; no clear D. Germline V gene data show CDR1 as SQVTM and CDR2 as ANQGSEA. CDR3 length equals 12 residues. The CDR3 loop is CSVEEDESEQHF. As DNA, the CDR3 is TGCAGCGTTGAAGAGGATGAGAGCGAGCAGCACTTC.

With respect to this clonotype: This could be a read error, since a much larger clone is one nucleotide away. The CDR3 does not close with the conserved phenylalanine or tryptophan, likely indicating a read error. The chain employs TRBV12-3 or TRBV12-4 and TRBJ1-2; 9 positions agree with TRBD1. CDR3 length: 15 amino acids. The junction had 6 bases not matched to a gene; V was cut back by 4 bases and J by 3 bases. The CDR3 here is CASSSGGQGYYGYTS. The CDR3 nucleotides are TGTGCCAGCAGTTCCGGGGGACAGGGATACTATGGCTACACCTCC.

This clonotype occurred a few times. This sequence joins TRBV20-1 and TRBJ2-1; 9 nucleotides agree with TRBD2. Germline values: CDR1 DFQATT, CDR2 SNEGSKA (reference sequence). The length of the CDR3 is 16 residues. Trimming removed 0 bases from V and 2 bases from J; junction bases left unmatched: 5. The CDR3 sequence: CSARDQGGGAYNEQFF. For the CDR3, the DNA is TGCAGTGCTAGAGATCAAGGCGGGGGGGCCTACAATGAGCAGTTCTTC.

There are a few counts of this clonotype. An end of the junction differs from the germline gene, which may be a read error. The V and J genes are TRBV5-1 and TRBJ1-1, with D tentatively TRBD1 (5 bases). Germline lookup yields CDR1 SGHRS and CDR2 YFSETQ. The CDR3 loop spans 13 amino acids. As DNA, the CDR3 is TGCGCCAGCAGCTTCAGGGACCATACGAAACGACTTTTT. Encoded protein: CASSFRDHTKRLF.